What follows is one T cell receptor (beta chain) and its context. The target antigen is unknown. A second PCR of 7 to 11 cycles used a sample-barcoded 5' primer and a J-beta primer mix. TCRdb re-derived calls from the 5' RACE reads in MiXCR, one entry per CDR3 protein. The sample comprises around 1,900,000 distinct CDR3 sequences, around 40% of which are singletons, and around 23% rests with the top ten. The CDR3 extends over 15 amino acids. Germline CDR1 MNHNY, CDR2 SVGAGI (reference sequence). Trimming left V 0 bases short and J 13 bases short, with 16 bases between. The data are from a study of blood T cells in healthy people across ages. Whole-study results and caveats: Diversity was higher, and naive CD4+ cells more numerous, in long-lived donors than in aged donors. With naive T cell percentage, TCR beta diversity showed a strong correlation. Lack of knowledge of donor CMV status possibly confounded expanded clonotype changes.

Sequenced sample: blood. The TCR originated in a human donor in good health. The chain has TRBV6-6 and TRBJ1-6; D uncertain. The CDR3 loop reads CASSYSYGPMAPLHF. The CDR3 nucleotides read TGTGCCAGCAGTTACTCATACGGGCCCATGGCGCCCCTCCACTTT.